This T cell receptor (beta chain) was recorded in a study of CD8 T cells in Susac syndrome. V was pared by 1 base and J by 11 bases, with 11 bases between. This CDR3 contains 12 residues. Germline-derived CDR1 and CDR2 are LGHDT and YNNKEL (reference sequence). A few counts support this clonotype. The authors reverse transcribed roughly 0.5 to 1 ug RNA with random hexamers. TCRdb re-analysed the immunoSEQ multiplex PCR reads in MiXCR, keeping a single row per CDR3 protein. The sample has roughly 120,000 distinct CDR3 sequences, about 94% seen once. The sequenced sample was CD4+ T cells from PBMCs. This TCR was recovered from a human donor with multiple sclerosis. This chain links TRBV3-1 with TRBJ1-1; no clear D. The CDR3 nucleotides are TGTGCCAGCAGCCAAGCCCAAGGCGAGGCTTTCTTT. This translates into CASSQAQGEAFF.